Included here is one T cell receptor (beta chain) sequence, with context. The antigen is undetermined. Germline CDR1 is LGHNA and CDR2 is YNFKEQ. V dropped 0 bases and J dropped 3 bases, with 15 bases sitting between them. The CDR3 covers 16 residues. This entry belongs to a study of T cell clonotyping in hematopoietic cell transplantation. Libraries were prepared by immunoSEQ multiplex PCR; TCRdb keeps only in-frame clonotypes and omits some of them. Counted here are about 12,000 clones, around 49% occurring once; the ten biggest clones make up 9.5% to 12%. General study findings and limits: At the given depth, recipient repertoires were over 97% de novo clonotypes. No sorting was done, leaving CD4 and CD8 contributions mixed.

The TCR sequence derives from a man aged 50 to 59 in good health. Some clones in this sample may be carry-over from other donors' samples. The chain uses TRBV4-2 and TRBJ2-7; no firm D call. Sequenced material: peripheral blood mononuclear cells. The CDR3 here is CASSQEVSGESYEQYF. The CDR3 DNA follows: TGTGCCAGCAGCCAAGAAGTCTCAGGAGAAAGCTACGAGCAGTACTTC.